This T cell receptor beta chain was captured by sequencing in a study of T cell responses to AZD1222 COVID-19 vaccine. Germline CDR1 SGHRS, CDR2 YFSETQ. Trimming removed 4 bases from V and 3 bases from J; junction bases left unmatched: 9. The CDR3 is 15 residues long. The protocol was immunoSEQ multiplex PCR, while the TCRdb copy is restricted to in-frame clones and leaves out a portion. This table holds 53,000 or so clones, around 85% found once. As for this clone: The target antigen is unknown.

Points from the study as a whole: Nearly half of spike-specific TCRs reportedly target variant regions that are unmutated in the B.1.351 and B.1.1.7 variants. Donors were mostly white British, more females; clonal diversity possibly underestimated.

This receptor was taken from an adult who received the AZD1222 COVID-19 vaccine. Here the sequenced sample was peripheral blood, taken 28 days after the second AZD1222 dose. This chain joins TRBV5-1 and TRBJ2-7; 8 positions agree with TRBD1. The CDR3 region is CASSAYDRGDYEQYF. The CDR3 nucleotides read TGCGCCAGCAGCGCATACGACAGGGGTGACTACGAGCAGTACTTC.